This T cell receptor beta chain was identified in a study of blood T cell repertoires in COVID-19. Produced via immunoSEQ multiplex PCR; TCRdb's table is partial and in-frame only. The profile shows a few hundred thousand clones, more than 70% of them singletons. The CDR3 has 17 amino acids. Looked up from germline, CDR1 is SGHVS and CDR2 is FQNEAQ. Deletions cut 3 bases from V and 0 bases from J, with 15 bases between. The sample was peripheral blood. This sequence joins TRBV7-8 and TRBJ1-3; weak D call: TRBD1 (6 bases). The TCR originated in a young woman with COVID-19, enrolled during active disease. The CDR3 sequence is CASSLGGAYLSGNTIYF. The CDR3 nucleotides read TGTGCCAGCAGCTTGGGGGGGGCTTACCTCTCTGGAAACACCATATATTTT.